A selection of T cell receptor beta chains follows, all from one sample in a study of blood T cell repertoires in COVID-19. Some clones are missing from TCRdb's copy, which holds only in-frame ones; the method was immunoSEQ multiplex PCR. The sample holds hundreds of thousands of clones, approximately 86% seen once. Sequencing was carried out using peripheral blood. These receptors were taken from a woman aged 25 to 39 with COVID-19, enrolled during active disease. Each CDR3 is given without its conserved first and last residue. For some rows the clone size is stated as once, few or many, or as a class when expanded; others skip it.

- | TRBJ1-6 | TRBV7-9 | ASSSLYDRDNSPLH
- | TRBJ2-6 | TRBV15 | ATSRASTGSSGANVLT
- | TRBJ2-3 | TRBV28 | ASRTGTSGLYKRTDTQY
- | TRBJ2-7 | TRBV5-1 | ASSPASGHTYEQY
- | TRBJ1-1 | TRBV12-3/TRBV12-4 | ASSFTVDTEAF
few | TRBJ2-7 | TRBV5-4 | ASSLVRSYEQY
- | TRBJ1-1 | TRBV7-9 | ASSAPGQGTAF
few | TRBJ1-5 | TRBV19 | ASKLQGINQPQH
- | TRBJ2-1 | TRBV6-8 | ASSYSHYSYNEQF
- | TRBJ2-3 | TRBV4-3 | ASSQGTGHSTDTQY
- | TRBJ1-3 | TRBV30 | AWRVAGNTIY
- | TRBJ2-7 | TRBV30 | AWSRARGEQY
- | TRBJ1-6 | TRBV27 | ASKRPGDGAYNSPLH
- | TRBJ1-5 | TRBV4-1 | ASSQVVGQLYQPQH
- | TRBJ1-2 | TRBV7-9 | ASSYSLTANYGYT
many | TRBJ2-7 | TRBV7-9 | ASSPTTTGSYEQY
- | TRBJ1-1 | TRBV6-5 | ASSLDRAEAF
- | TRBJ2-2 | TRBV13 | ARSEGNTGELF
- | TRBJ1-2 | TRBV9 | ASSAGTDNYGYT
- | TRBJ1-4 | TRBV7-9 | AIGREGEKLF
- | TRBJ1-5 | TRBV28 | ASSSLTTGPNQPQH
- | TRBJ2-7 | TRBV6-5 | ASSPSGQAQY
- | TRBJ2-2 | TRBV7-2 | ASSAQGGGELF
- | TRBJ2-7 | TRBV3-1/TRBV3-2 | ASSQSLAYEQY
- | TRBJ2-7 | TRBV9 | ASSGREQY
- | TRBJ1-1 | TRBV2 | ASLAGRTEAF